These 18 T cell receptor beta chains were all obtained from the same sample, sequenced in a study of blood T cell repertoires in COVID-19. Here immunoSEQ multiplex PCR was the method, and the copy in TCRdb shows in-frame clones only, minus some. The sample includes around 230,000 clones, about nine tenths seen only once; the top ten take 3% to 4.5%. The sample taken for sequencing was PBMCs or T cells enriched from blood (not recorded which). Receptors originate from a woman aged 40 to 55 with acute COVID-19.

V gene TRBV19 combines with J gene TRBJ1-2; 7 bases are shared with TRBD1. The CDR3 loop spans 14 amino acids. Germline-derived CDR1 and CDR2 are LNHDA and SQIVND (reference sequence). The J segment lost 4 bases and the V segment lost 0 bases, leaving 2 bases of the junction unmatched. CDR3 loop: CASSIEGTAYGYTF. In nucleotides, the CDR3 is TGTGCCAGTAGTATAGAAGGGACAGCCTATGGCTACACCTTC.

This clone was detected once. The CDR3 DNA reads as TGTGCCAGCAGCGATCCAGGAAGGGAGACCCAGTACTTC. It yields the protein CASSDPGRETQYF. This chain uses TRBV25-1 with TRBJ2-5, with D uncertain. The CDR3 runs 13 residues. The V end was cut by 6 bases, the J end by 5 bases, with 13 bases between. Germline V gene data show CDR1 as MGHDK and CDR2 as SYGVNS. Full variable domain (rest looked up from reference TRBV25-1 and TRBJ2-5): EADIYQTPRYLVIGTGKKITLECSQTMGHDKMYWYQQDPGMELHLIHYSYGVNSTEKGDLSSESTVSRIRTEHFPLTLESARPSHTSQYLCASSDPGRETQYFGPGTRLLVL.

The chain combines TRBV5-1 with TRBJ2-1; the match to TRBD1 covers 11 bases. Looked up from germline, CDR1 is SGHRS and CDR2 is YFSETQ. V lost 4 bases and J lost 8; bases outside the gene matches: 11. This CDR3 is built from 16 residues. This CDR3 is CASSPRTGGALDEQFF. For the CDR3, the DNA is TGCGCCAGCAGCCCCCGGACAGGGGGCGCTTTAGATGAGCAGTTCTTC.

This clone was detected once. The junction does not match germline at one end; this may be a read error. The rearrangement joins TRBV29-1 to TRBJ2-7; tentative D call: TRBD1 (6 bases). The CDR3 runs to 16 residues. CDR1 SQVTM and CDR2 ANQGSEA come from the germline V gene. The CDR3 reads CSAEIQTGLMGYEQYF. The CDR3 coding sequence is TGCAGCGCTGAAATCCAGACAGGTCTGATGGGCTACGAGCAGTACTTC.

V gene TRBV3-1 (or the pseudogene TRBV3-2) combines with J gene TRBJ2-5, with 7 bases fitting TRBD2. Losses at the gene ends were 1 base for V and 4 bases for J; bases not matched to a gene: 6. Germline loops: CDR1 LGHDT, CDR2 YNNKEL (reference sequence). This CDR3 has 15 amino acids. The CDR3, as DNA: TGTGCCAGCAGCCAAGTAGGGACGGGAGGAGAGACCCAGTACTTC. Its protein product is CASSQVGTGGETQYF.

The chain uses TRBV19 and TRBJ1-5; no reliable D call. The length of the CDR3 is 16 residues. Germline CDR1 is LNHDA and CDR2 is SQIVND (reference sequence). With 3 bases removed from V and 4 bases from J, the gap between germline ends came to 16 bases. This CDR3 is CASSMVSPTTNQPQHF. The CDR3 region has the DNA TGTGCCAGTAGTATGGTTTCACCTACGACAAATCAGCCCCAGCATTTT.

With regard to this clone: Other nucleotide sequences from this sample produce the same CDR3. The rearrangement joins TRBV15 to TRBJ1-1; D is possibly TRBD1 (6 bases). CDR3 length equals 15 residues. V was clipped by 1 base and J by 0 bases, with 9 bases between them. CDR1 and CDR2 (germline): LNHNV, YYDKDF (reference sequence). CDR3 region: CATSRGTAMNTEAFF. The CDR3 DNA reads TGTGCCACCAGCAGAGGGACAGCTATGAACACTGAAGCTTTCTTT.

V usage is TRBV2 and J usage is TRBJ1-1; D unresolved. Germline V gene data show CDR1 as SNHLY and CDR2 as FYNNEI. The CDR3 spans 15 residues. V gave up 3 bases and J gave up 1 base, with 12 bases separating them. The CDR3 is CASSDAQVRNTEAFF. The CDR3, as DNA: TGTGCCAGCAGTGACGCCCAGGTTCGGAACACTGAAGCTTTCTTT.

The V gene is TRBV4-1, the J gene TRBJ1-2; D not resolved. Trimming removed 0 bases at V and 2 bases at J, with 10 bases between. Germline assignment: CDR1 MGHRA and CDR2 YSYEKL. The CDR3 covers 15 residues. The CDR3 DNA follows: TGCGCCAGCAGCCAAGATGGGCAGAAAAACTATGGCTACACCTTC. This gives the protein CASSQDGQKNYGYTF.

Turning to this clone: One end of the junction fails to match germline, which may point to a read error. The gene calls are TRBV6-6 and TRBJ1-2; possibly TRBD1 for D (6 bases). The CDR3 totals 15 residues. The germline CDR1 and CDR2 sequences are MNHNY and SVGAGI (reference sequence). CDR3 bases: TGTGCCAGCAGTGACTCCGACGGGATCCAGGGGGGCTACACCTTC. Amino acids: CASSDSDGIQGGYTF.

This clone has a handful of counts. The chain combines TRBV2 with TRBJ1-5; no firm D call. From germline, CDR1 is SNHLY and CDR2 FYNNEI. Trimming left V 8 bases short and J 1 base short, with 9 bases between. The CDR3 extends over 13 amino acids. This chain's CDR3 is CASHKESNQPQHF. The CDR3 coding sequence is TGTGCCAGCCATAAAGAGAGCAATCAGCCCCAGCATTTT. The full variable domain, its missing parts supplied by reference TRBV2 and TRBJ1-5, is EPEVTQTPSHQVTQMGQEVILRCVPISNHLYFYWYRQILGQKVEFLVSFYNNEISEKSEIFDDQFSVERPDGSNFTLKIRSTKLEDSAMYFCASHKESNQPQHFGDGTRLSIL.

J is TRBJ2-3 and V is TRBV4-2; weak D call: TRBD1 (5 bases). The CDR3 is 19 amino acids. The germline V gene encodes CDR1 LGHNA and CDR2 YNFKEQ. V was shortened by 5 bases and J by 0 bases, with 24 bases between the two germline ends. CDR3 in amino acids: CASSSSKVKGSASTDTQYF. The CDR3 DNA follows: TGTGCCAGCAGCAGCTCGAAAGTAAAGGGGTCGGCTAGCACAGATACGCAGTATTTT.

Regarding this clone: Other DNA variants within this sample encode the same CDR3. For the CDR3, the DNA is TGTGCCACCTCGGACAGGAATTCACCCCTCCACTTT. It yields the protein CATSDRNSPLHF. The chain employs TRBV19 and TRBJ1-6; TRBD1 matches 7 bases. Germline CDR1 reads LNHDA; CDR2 reads SQIVND (reference sequence). This CDR3 contains 12 residues. V shed 10 bases, J shed 7 bases, and the junction held 4 bases outside the gene matches. The entire variable domain, with the rest obtained from reference TRBV19 and TRBJ1-6, is as follows: DGGITQSPKYLFRKEGQNVTLSCEQNLNHDAMYWYRQDPGQGLRLIYYSQIVNDFQKGDIAEGYSVSREKKESFPLTVTSAQKNPTAFYLCATSDRNSPLHFGNGTRLTVT.

This rearrangement joins TRBV7-3 to TRBJ2-1, with D possibly matching TRBD1 (5 bases). The germline CDR1 and CDR2 sequences are SGHTA and FQGTGA. The V gene lost 1 base and the J gene lost 0 bases, with 10 bases spanning the gap. The CDR3 extends over 16 amino acids. The CDR3 bases are TGTGCCAGCAGCTTAAGTGGGGCCAGCTCCTACAATGAGCAGTTCTTC. This codes for CASSLSGASSYNEQFF.

The chain employs TRBV19 and TRBJ2-1; TRBD1 matches at 8 bases. Germline lookup yields CDR1 LNHDA and CDR2 SQIVND (reference sequence). This CDR3 has 16 residues. With 2 bases clipped from V and 7 bases from J, the junction kept 10 bases outside the gene matches. CDR3 residues: CASSISWQGARNEQFF. The DNA for the CDR3 is TGTGCCAGTAGTATAAGCTGGCAGGGGGCAAGGAATGAGCAGTTCTTC.

V is TRBV27 and J is TRBJ2-7, with 7 bases fitting TRBD1. CDR3 size: 15 residues. The junction had 6 bases not matched to a gene; V was cut back by 2 bases and J by 2 bases. The V gene's germline CDR1 is MNHEY and CDR2 SMNVEV (reference sequence). The CDR3 region is CASSLRADRPYEQYF. The DNA for the CDR3 is TGTGCCAGCAGTTTAAGGGCGGACAGGCCCTACGAGCAGTACTTC.

The rearrangement joins TRBV5-1 to TRBJ1-1, with no clear D. The germline V gene encodes CDR1 SGHRS and CDR2 YFSETQ. V was clipped by 2 bases and J by 2 bases, with 13 bases between them. The CDR3 extends over 15 amino acids. The CDR3 DNA follows: TGCGCCAGCAGCTTAAACAGCAGAGTTAACACTGAAGCTTTCTTT. It is translated as CASSLNSRVNTEAFF. Full variable domain (missing parts from reference TRBV5-1 and TRBJ1-1): KAGVTQTPRYLIKTRGQQVTLSCSPISGHRSVSWYQQTPGQGLQFLFEYFSETQRNKGNFPGRFSGRQFSNSRSEMNVSTLELGDSALYLCASSLNSRVNTEAFFGQGTRLTVV.

The V and J genes are TRBV7-9 and TRBJ1-3; the D gene is possibly TRBD1 (6 bases). Per germline, CDR1 SEHNR and CDR2 FQNEAQ (reference sequence). Between the trimmed V and J ends, which lost 4 bases and 0 bases, there was a span of 13 bases. This CDR3 is built from 16 residues. This CDR3 reads CASSSPGGISGNTIYF. The CDR3 region has the DNA TGTGCCAGCAGCTCACCGGGGGGCATCTCTGGAAACACCATATATTTT.